This TCR beta chain is from a study of blood T cells in healthy people across ages. PBMCs were isolated at a quantity of at least 7 million per sample. Total RNA amounts of at least 5.5 micrograms were extracted per sample. A J-beta primer mix and a sample-barcoded 5' primer were used in a second PCR of about 6 to 12 cycles. TCRdb used MiXCR to reprocess the 5' RACE reads, holding one entry per CDR3 protein. Of 1.5 million to 2 million distinct CDR3 sequences in the sample, around 42% were seen once. Trimming cost V 0 bases and J 10 bases; bases outside gene matches: 5. Germline V gives CDR1 SGHTA, CDR2 FQGNSA. CDR3 size: 14 residues.

Material for sequencing was blood. This receptor was obtained from a human donor in good health. The V and J genes are TRBV7-2 and TRBJ2-1, with TRBD2 matching over 8 bases. In DNA, the CDR3 is TGTGCCAGCAGCTTAGCCGGGGCTAGCGGGGAGCAGTTCTTC. This gives the protein CASSLAGASGEQFF.